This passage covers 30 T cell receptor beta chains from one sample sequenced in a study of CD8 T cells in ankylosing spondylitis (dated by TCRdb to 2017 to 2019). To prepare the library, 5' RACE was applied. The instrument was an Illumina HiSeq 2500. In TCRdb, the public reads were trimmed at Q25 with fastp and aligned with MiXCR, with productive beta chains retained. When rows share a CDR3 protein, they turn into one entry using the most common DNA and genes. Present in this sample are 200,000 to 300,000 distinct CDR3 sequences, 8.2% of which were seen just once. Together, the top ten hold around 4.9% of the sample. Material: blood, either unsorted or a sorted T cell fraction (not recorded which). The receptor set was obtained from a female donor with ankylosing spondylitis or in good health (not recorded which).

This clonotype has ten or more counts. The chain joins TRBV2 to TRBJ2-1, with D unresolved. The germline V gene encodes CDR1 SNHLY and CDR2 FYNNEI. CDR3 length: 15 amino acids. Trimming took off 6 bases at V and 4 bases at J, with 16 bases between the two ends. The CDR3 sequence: CASSAQGKHYNEQFF. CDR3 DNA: TGTGCCAGCAGCGCCCAAGGGAAGCATTACAATGAGCAGTTCTTC.

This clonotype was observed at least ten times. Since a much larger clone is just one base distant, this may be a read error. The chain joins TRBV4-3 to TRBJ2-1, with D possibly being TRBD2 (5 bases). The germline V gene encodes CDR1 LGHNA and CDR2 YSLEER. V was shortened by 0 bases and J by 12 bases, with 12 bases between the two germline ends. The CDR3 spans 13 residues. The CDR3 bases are TGCGCCAGCAGCCAAGACCCCCGGACTGCGCAGTTCTTC. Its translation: CASSQDPRTAQFF.

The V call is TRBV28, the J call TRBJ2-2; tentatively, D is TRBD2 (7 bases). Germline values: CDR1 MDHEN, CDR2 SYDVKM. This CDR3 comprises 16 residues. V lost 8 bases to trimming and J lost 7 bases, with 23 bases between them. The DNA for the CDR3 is TGTGCCAGCTATCTCGTCTCGGGGGGCAGGAGCGGGGAGCTGTTTTTT. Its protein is CASYLVSGGRSGELFF.

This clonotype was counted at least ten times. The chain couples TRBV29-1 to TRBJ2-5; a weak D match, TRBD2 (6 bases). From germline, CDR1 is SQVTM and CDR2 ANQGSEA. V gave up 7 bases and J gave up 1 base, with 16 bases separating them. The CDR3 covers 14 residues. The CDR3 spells CSAAASEPQETQYF. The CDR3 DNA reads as TGCAGCGCAGCGGCTAGCGAGCCCCAAGAGACCCAGTACTTC.

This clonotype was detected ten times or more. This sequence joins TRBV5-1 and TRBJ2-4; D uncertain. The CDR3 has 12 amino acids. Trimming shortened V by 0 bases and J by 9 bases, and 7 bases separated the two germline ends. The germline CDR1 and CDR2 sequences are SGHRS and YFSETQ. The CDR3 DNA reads TGCGCCAGCAGCTTGGATAGGAGCATTCAGTACTTC. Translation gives CASSLDRSIQYF.

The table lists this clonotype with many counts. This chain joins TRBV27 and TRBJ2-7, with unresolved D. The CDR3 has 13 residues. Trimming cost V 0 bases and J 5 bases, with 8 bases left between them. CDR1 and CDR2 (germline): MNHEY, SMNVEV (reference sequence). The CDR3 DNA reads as TGTGCCAGCAGTTTATCGACGAGGAACGAGCAGTACTTC. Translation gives CASSLSTRNEQYF.

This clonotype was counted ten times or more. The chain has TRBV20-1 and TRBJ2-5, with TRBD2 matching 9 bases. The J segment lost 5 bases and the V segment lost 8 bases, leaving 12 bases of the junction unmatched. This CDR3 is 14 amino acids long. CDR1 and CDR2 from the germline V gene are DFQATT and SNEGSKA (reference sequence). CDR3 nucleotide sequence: TGCAGTCTTGGCCGGCGGGAGGGAAGGGAGACCCAGTACTTC. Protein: CSLGRREGRETQYF.

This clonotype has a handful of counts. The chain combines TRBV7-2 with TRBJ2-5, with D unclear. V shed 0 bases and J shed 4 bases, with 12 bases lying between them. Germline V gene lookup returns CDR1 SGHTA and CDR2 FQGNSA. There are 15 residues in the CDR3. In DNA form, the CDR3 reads TGTGCCAGCAGCTTAGCCCCGGCAGTGGCAGAGACCCAGTACTTC. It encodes CASSLAPAVAETQYF.

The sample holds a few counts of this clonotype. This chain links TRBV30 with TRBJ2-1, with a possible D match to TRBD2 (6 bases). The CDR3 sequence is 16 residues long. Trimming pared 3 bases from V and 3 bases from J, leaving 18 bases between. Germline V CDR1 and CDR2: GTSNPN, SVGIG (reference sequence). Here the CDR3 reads CAWRAAGLLLYNEQFF. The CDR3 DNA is TGTGCCTGGAGGGCCGCGGGACTCCTCCTCTACAATGAGCAGTTCTTC.

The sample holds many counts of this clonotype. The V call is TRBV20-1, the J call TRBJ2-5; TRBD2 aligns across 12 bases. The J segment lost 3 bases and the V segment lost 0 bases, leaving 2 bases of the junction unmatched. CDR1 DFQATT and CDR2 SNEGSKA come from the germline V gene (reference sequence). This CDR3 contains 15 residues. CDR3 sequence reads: CSARDLAGGKETQYF. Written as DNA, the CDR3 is TGCAGTGCTAGAGACCTAGCGGGAGGGAAAGAGACCCAGTACTTC.

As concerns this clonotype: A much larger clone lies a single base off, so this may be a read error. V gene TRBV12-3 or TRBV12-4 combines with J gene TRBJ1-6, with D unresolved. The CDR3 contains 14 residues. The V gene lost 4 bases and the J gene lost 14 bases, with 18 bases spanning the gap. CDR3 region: CASSSAGVRGALHF. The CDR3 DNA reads TGTGCCAGCAGTTCCGCCGGGGTCCGAGGCGCCCTCCACTTT.

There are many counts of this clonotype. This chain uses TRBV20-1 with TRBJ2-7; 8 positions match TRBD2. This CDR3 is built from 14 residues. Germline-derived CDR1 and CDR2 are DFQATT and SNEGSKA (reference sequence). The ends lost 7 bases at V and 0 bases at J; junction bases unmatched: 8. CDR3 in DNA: TGCAGTGGCCGGGAGGGGACTAACTCCTACGAGCAGTACTTC. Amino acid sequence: CSGREGTNSYEQYF.

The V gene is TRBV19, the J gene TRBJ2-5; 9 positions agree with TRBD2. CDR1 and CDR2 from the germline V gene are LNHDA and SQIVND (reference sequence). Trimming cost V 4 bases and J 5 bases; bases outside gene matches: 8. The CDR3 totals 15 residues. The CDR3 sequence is CASSRREGRKETQYF. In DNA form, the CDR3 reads TGTGCCAGTAGTAGGCGGGAGGGAAGGAAGGAGACCCAGTACTTC.

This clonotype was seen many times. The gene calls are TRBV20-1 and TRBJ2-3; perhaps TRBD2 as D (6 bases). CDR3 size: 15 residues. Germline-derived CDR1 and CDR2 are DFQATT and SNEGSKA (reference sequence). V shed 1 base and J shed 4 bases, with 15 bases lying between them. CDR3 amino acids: CSARVMGGLADTQYF. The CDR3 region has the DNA TGCAGTGCTAGAGTTATGGGGGGATTGGCAGATACGCAGTATTTT.

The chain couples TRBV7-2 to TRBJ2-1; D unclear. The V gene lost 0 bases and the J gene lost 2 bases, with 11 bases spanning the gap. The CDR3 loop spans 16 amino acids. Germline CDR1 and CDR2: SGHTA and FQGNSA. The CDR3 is CASSLAVGGTYNEQFF. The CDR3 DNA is TGTGCCAGCAGCTTAGCGGTGGGCGGAACCTACAATGAGCAGTTCTTC.

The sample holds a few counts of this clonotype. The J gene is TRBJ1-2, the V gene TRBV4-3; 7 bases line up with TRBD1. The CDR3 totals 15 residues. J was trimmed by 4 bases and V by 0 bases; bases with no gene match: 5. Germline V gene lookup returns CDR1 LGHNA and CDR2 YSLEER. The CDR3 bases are TGCGCCAGCAGCCAAGATTTAGGGGGCGCCTATGGCTACACCTTC. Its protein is CASSQDLGGAYGYTF.

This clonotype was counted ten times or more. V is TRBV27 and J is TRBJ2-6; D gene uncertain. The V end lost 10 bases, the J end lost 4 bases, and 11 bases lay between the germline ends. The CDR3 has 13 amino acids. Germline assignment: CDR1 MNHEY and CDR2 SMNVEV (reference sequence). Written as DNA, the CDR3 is TGTGCCACCAAGTATGGGGGGGCCAACGTCCTGACTTTC. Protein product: CATKYGGANVLTF.

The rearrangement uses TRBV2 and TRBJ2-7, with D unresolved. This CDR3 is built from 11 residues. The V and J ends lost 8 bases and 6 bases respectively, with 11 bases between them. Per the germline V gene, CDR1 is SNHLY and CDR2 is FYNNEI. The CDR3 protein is CASRHSPEQYF. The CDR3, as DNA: TGTGCCAGCCGGCACAGCCCCGAGCAGTACTTC.

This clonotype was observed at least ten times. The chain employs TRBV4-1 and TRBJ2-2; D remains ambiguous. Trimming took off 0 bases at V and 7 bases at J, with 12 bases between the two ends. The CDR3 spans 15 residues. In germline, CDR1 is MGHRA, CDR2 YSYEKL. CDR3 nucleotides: TGCGCCAGCAGCCAAGACCCAGGCTTGGGCGGGGAGCTGTTTTTT. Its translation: CASSQDPGLGGELFF.

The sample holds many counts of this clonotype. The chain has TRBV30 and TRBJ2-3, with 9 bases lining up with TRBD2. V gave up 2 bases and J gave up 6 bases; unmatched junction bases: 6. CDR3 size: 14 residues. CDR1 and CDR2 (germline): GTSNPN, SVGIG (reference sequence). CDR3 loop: CAWSYSGRWDTQYF. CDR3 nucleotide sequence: TGTGCCTGGAGTTATAGCGGGAGATGGGATACGCAGTATTTT.

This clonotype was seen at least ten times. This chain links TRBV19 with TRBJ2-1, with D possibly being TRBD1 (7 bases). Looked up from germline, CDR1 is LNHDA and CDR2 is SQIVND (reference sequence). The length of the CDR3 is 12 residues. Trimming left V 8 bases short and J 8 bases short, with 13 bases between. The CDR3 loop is CASQGGRDEQFF. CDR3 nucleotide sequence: TGTGCCAGTCAGGGGGGCAGGGATGAGCAGTTCTTC. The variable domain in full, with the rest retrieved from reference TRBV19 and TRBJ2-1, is DGGITQSPKYLFRKEGQNVTLSCEQNLNHDAMYWYRQDPGQGLRLIYYSQIVNDFQKGDIAEGYSVSREKKESFPLTVTSAQKNPTAFYLCASQGGRDEQFFGPGTRLTVL.

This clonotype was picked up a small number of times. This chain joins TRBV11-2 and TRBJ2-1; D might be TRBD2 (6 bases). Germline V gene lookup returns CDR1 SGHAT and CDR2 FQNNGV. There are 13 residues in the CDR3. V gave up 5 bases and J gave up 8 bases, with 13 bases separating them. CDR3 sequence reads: CASSSFTGDEQFF. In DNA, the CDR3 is TGTGCCAGCAGCAGTTTCACGGGAGATGAGCAGTTCTTC.

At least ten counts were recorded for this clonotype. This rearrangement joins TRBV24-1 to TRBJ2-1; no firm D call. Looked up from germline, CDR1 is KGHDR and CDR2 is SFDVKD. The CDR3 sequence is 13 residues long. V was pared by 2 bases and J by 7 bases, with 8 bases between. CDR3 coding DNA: TGTGCCACCAGTGATTCGCGGCTGAATGAGCAGTTCTTC. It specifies CATSDSRLNEQFF.

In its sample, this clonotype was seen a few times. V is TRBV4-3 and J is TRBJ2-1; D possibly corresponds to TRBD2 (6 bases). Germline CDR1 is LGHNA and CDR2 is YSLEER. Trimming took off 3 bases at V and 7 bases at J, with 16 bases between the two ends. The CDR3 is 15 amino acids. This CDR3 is CASSHDRGNRNEQFF. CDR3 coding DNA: TGCGCCAGCAGCCATGATCGGGGGAACAGGAATGAGCAGTTCTTC.

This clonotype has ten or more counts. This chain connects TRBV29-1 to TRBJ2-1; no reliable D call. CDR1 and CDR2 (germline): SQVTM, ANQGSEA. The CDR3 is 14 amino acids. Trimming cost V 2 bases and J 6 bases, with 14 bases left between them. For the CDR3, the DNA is TGCAGCGTTGAACAAGGGCTAGTGGGCAATGAGCAGTTCTTC. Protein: CSVEQGLVGNEQFF.

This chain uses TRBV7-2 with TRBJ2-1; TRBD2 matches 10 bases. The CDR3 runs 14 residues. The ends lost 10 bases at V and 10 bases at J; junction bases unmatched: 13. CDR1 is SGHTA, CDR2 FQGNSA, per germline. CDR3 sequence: CATHEAGGGSEQFF. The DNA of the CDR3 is TGTGCCACCCATGAAGCGGGAGGGGGGAGCGAGCAGTTCTTC.

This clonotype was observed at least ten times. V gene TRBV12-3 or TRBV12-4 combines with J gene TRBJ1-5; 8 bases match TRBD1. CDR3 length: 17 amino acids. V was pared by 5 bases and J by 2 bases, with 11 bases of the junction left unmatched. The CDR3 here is CASSPPGGAGGNQPQHF. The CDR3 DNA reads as TGTGCCAGCAGTCCGCCAGGGGGCGCGGGAGGCAATCAGCCCCAGCATTTT.

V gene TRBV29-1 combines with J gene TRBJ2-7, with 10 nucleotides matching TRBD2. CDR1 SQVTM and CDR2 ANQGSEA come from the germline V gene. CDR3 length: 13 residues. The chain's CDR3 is CTSLAGELHEQYF. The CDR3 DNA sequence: TGCACCTCGCTAGCGGGGGAGTTACACGAGCAGTACTTC.

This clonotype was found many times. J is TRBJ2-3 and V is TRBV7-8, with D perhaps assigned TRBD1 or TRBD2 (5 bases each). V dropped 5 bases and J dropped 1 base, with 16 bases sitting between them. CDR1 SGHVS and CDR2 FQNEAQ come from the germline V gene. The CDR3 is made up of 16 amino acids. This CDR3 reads CASSRQFTGGTDTQYF. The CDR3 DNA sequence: TGTGCCAGCAGCCGACAGTTCACCGGGGGCACAGATACGCAGTATTTT.

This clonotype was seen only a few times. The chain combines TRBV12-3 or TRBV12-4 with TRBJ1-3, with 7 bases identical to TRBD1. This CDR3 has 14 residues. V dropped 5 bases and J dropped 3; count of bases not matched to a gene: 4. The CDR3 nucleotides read TGTGCCAGCAGTCGACAGGGAGATGGAAACACCATATATTTT. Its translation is CASSRQGDGNTIYF.